A single sample gave rise to the 8 T cell receptor beta chains below, sequenced in a study of identical twins. One entry per CDR3 protein results from TCRdb running MiXCR on the 5' RACE reads. This sample yields about 430,000 distinct CDR3 sequences, of which approximately 18% are seen a single time; 9.5% to 15% belongs to the top ten. Specimen: naive T cells sorted from blood. All receptors come from a man between 45 and 60 years old in good health.

The table lists this clonotype with many counts. The CDR3 is CASSILAVNTGELFF. The CDR3 nucleotides read TGTGCCAGTAGTATTCTAGCCGTGAACACCGGGGAGCTGTTTTTT. The rearrangement joins TRBV19 to TRBJ2-2; D may be TRBD2 (5 bases). Trimming pared 3 bases from V and 1 base from J, leaving 9 bases between. The CDR3 contains 15 residues. CDR1 is LNHDA, CDR2 SQIVND, per germline (reference sequence).

This sequence joins TRBV7-6 and TRBJ2-1, with 7 bases fitting TRBD1. The germline V gene encodes CDR1 SGHVS and CDR2 FNYEAQ. CDR3 length: 17 residues. After removal of 3 bases from V and 1 base from J, the junction contained 9 bases not matched to a gene. CDR3 sequence: CASSLTDRVNSYNEQFF. CDR3 nucleotides: TGTGCCAGCAGCTTGACAGACAGGGTTAATTCCTACAATGAGCAGTTCTTC. Full variable domain (remainder filled in from reference TRBV7-6 and TRBJ2-1): GAGVSQSPRYKVTKRGQDVALRCDPISGHVSLYWYRQALGQGPEFLTYFNYEAQQDKSGLPNDRFSAERPEGSISTLTIQRTEQRDSAMYRCASSLTDRVNSYNEQFFGPGTRLTVL.

This sequence joins TRBV5-6 and TRBJ2-1; 9 nucleotides match TRBD1. Germline V CDR1 and CDR2: SGHDT, YYEEEE. The junction had 7 bases not matched to a gene; V was cut back by 3 bases and J by 3 bases. This CDR3 region has 16 residues. CDR3 in amino acids: CASSSDRGELYNEQFF. The DNA for the CDR3 is TGTGCCAGCAGCTCGGACAGGGGCGAGCTCTACAATGAGCAGTTCTTC.

This clonotype has a handful of counts. This rearrangement joins TRBV24-1 to TRBJ2-3; D may be TRBD1 or TRBD2 (5 bases each). Germline lookup yields CDR1 KGHDR and CDR2 SFDVKD. The length of the CDR3 is 14 residues. Trimming pared 4 bases from V and 2 bases from J, leaving 9 bases between. The CDR3 DNA reads as TGTGCCACCAGTGAGGGGACGTTCACAGATACGCAGTATTTT. Its translation is CATSEGTFTDTQYF.

The chain recombines TRBV6-5 with TRBJ2-4, with TRBD2 identical over 10 bases. Germline CDR1 is MNHEY and CDR2 is SVGAGI. The CDR3 length is 15 residues. V lost 3 bases and J lost 6; bases outside the gene matches: 5. The chain's CDR3 is CASSYSGTSVNIQYF. The CDR3 bases are TGTGCCAGCAGTTATTCCGGGACTAGCGTAAACATTCAGTACTTC.

This clonotype was detected only a few times. The J gene is TRBJ2-2, the V gene TRBV29-1, with unresolved D. Trimming stripped 4 bases from V and 0 bases from J, with 9 bases between. The CDR3 covers 14 residues. Germline CDR1 is SQVTM and CDR2 is ANQGSEA. The CDR3 region has the DNA TGCAGCGTTGCGAAGGGTACGAACACCGGGGAGCTGTTTTTT. It encodes CSVAKGTNTGELFF.

The genes are TRBV20-1 and TRBJ2-3, with no clear D. CDR1 and CDR2 (germline): DFQATT, SNEGSKA (reference sequence). Trimming took 2 bases from V and 1 from J, leaving 7 bases between them. The CDR3 has 13 amino acids. CDR3 nucleotides: TGCAGTGCTAGATATGGCCGCACAGATACGCAGTATTTT. Residues: CSARYGRTDTQYF.

Many counts were recorded for this clonotype. The V gene is TRBV27, the J gene TRBJ2-7; D possibly corresponds to TRBD2 (5 bases). Germline-derived CDR1 and CDR2 are MNHEY and SMNVEV (reference sequence). V lost 3 bases to trimming and J lost 3 bases, with 12 bases between them. The CDR3 extends over 14 amino acids. The CDR3 spells CASSFRPAGYEQYF. The CDR3 bases are TGTGCCAGCAGTTTTCGGCCCGCGGGCTACGAGCAGTACTTC.